The entry below gives a single T cell receptor (beta chain) sequence along with its context. Its specificity is unknown. The V gene lost 3 bases and the J gene lost 4 bases, with 21 bases spanning the gap. This CDR3 region has 17 residues. In germline, CDR1 is SEHNR, CDR2 FQNEAQ (reference sequence). Unrecorded immune exposures were likely, despite nominal health at sampling. These data come from a study of cytomegalovirus exposure and HLA in healthy donors. PCR was performed using 60 Vbeta and 13 Jbeta primers. The repertoire was sequenced with immunoSEQ multiplex PCR; TCRdb's copy has only in-frame clones and lacks some. The data contain approximately 150,000 clones, around 74% of them singletons. Study conclusions and caveats: Rates of TCR association differed by HLA locus in a later analysis, with DRB1 highest and HLA-C lowest.

The TCR was taken from a female donor in good health and CMV-seronegative. The sample consisted of PBMCs. The rearrangement joins TRBV7-9 to TRBJ2-5; possible D gene TRBD1, 5 bases. The CDR3 region is CASSFELDIEKGETQYF. The CDR3 region has the DNA TGTGCCAGCAGCTTTGAATTGGACATTGAGAAAGGAGAGACCCAGTACTTC.